Listed below are T cell receptor beta chains from one sample, sequenced in a study of blood T cell repertoires in COVID-19. Clones were read by immunoSEQ multiplex PCR, and TCRdb kept only the in-frame ones, dropping some. The sample includes 150,000 to 200,000 clones, approximately 80% of them seen just once. The sample taken for sequencing was peripheral blood. All receptors come from a woman aged 40 to 55 with COVID-19, enrolled during active disease. Each CDR3 is given with its conserved first and last residue.

CDR3,J,V
CAWRRGLAGGVGDTQYF,TRBJ2-3,TRBV30
CASSLAGTGNTEAFF,TRBJ1-1,TRBV19
CASSLVGSGWEQFF,TRBJ2-1,TRBV11-2
CAISESRGDSSGNTIYF,TRBJ1-3,TRBV10-3
CSVEQGSTDTQYF,TRBJ2-3,TRBV29-1
CASSRSGGRGEKLFF,TRBJ1-4,TRBV6-5
CASSPTSPEQFF,TRBJ2-1,TRBV28
CASSVDIRESEAFF,TRBJ1-1,TRBV2
CASSFPLFEGGETQYF,TRBJ2-5,TRBV11-3
CASSQVSGTADTQYF,TRBJ2-3,TRBV3-1/TRBV3-2
CASSRRGTGANVLTF,TRBJ2-6,TRBV28
CSGPVIAKNIQYF,TRBJ2-4,TRBV29-1
CASSYRSENTEAFF,TRBJ1-1,TRBV6-5
CASSWTGGNGYTF,TRBJ1-2,TRBV6-5
CASKGGGLLNNEQFF,TRBJ2-1,TRBV2
CASSFNTGSGELFF,TRBJ2-2,TRBV7-3
CASSYSRGRAEAFF,TRBJ1-1,TRBV3-1/TRBV3-2
CSVAREREAYEQYF,TRBJ2-7,TRBV29-1
CATLQSTSDTQYF,TRBJ2-3,TRBV28
CASSPLGGYGYTF,TRBJ1-2,TRBV6-9
CASSPGQGLGTQYF,TRBJ2-5,TRBV18
CAISRTGGTEAFF,TRBJ1-1,TRBV10-3
CASSFGGGAETQYF,TRBJ2-5,TRBV7-3
CATRPGQQETQYF,TRBJ2-5,TRBV6-5
CASSLGQANSPLHF,TRBJ1-6,TRBV28
CASSLSGELFF,TRBJ2-2,TRBV7-2
CASSPTLGRDSPLHF,TRBJ1-6,TRBV14
CASSEGLALHNEQFF,TRBJ2-1,TRBV2
CASSLELAGGPTQYF,TRBJ2-5,TRBV5-4
CASADWATNEKLFF,TRBJ1-4,TRBV3-1/TRBV3-2
CASSENLPQGSGGYTF,TRBJ1-2,TRBV6-1
CASSVRGGPQHF,TRBJ1-5,TRBV5-4
CASSLGYKETQYF,TRBJ2-5,TRBV7-7
CASSLGPRRVEKLFF,TRBJ1-4,TRBV11-2
CASRPDRVSETQYF,TRBJ2-5,TRBV7-8
CASSLGRTDKFTDTQYF,TRBJ2-3,TRBV4-2
CASSLGRLAGGYQETQYF,TRBJ2-5,TRBV7-8
CASSLASGGHNEQFF,TRBJ2-1,TRBV11-2
CASQPTRTGIGDTQYF,TRBJ2-3,TRBV23-1
CAYRFGVSGNTIYF,TRBJ1-3,TRBV30